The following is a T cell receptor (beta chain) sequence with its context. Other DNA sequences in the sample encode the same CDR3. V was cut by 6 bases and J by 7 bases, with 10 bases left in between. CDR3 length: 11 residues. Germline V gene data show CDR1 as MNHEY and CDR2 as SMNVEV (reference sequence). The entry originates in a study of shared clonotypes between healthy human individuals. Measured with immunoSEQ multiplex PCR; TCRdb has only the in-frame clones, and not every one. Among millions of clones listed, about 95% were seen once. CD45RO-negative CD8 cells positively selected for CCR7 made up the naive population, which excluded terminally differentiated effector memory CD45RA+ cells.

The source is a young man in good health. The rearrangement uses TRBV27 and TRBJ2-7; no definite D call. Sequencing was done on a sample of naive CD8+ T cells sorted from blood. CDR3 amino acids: CASRSGGEQYF. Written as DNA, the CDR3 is TGTGCCAGCAGATCAGGTGGGGAGCAGTACTTC.